This section outlines one T cell receptor beta chain sequence together with its context. The sample originates from a study of T cell changes during pregnancy in multiple sclerosis. Some clones are missing from TCRdb's copy, which holds only in-frame ones; the method was immunoSEQ multiplex PCR. The sample carries about 60,000 clones, roughly 87% recorded once. After removal of 2 bases from V and 2 bases from J, the junction contained 3 bases not matched to a gene. Per germline, CDR1 LNHDA and CDR2 SQIVND (reference sequence). The CDR3 contains 16 residues. The material was peripheral blood, obtained in the third trimester of pregnancy. V and J are TRBV19 and TRBJ2-2, with 9 bases identical to TRBD1. The source is a female donor in good health, enrolled as a control in a pregnancy study. Written as DNA, the CDR3 is TGTGCCAGTAGTATATGGACAGGGGACAACACCGGGGAGCTGTTTTTT. It is translated as CASSIWTGDNTGELFF.